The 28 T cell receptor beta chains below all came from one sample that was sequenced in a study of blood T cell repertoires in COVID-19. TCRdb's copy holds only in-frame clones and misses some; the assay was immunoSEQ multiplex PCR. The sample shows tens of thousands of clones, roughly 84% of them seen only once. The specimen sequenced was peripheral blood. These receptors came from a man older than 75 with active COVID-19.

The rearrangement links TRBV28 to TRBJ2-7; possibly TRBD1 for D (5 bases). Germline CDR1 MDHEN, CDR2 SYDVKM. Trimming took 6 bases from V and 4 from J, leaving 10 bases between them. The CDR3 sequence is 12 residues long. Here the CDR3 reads CASSQQVYEQYF. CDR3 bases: TGTGCCAGCAGCCAACAGGTTTACGAGCAGTACTTC.

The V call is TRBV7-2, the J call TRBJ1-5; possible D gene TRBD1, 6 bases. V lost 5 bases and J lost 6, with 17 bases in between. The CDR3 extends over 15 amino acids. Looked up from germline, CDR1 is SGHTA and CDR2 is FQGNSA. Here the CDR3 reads CASSPGQLNSQPQHF. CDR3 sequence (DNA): TGTGCCAGCAGCCCAGGACAGTTAAACAGTCAGCCCCAGCATTTT. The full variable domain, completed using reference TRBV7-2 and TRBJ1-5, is GAGVSQSPSNKVTEKGKDVELRCDPISGHTALYWYRQSLGQGLEFLIYFQGNSAPDKSGLPSDRFSAERTGGSVSTLTIQRTQQEDSAVYLCASSPGQLNSQPQHFGDGTRLSIL.

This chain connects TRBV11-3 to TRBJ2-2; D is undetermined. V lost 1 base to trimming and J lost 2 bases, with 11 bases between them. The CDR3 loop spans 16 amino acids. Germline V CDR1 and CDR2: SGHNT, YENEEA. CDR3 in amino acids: CASSLVWAVNTGELFF. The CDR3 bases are TGTGCCAGCAGCTTAGTGTGGGCCGTTAACACCGGGGAGCTGTTTTTT. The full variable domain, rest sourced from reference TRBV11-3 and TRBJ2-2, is EAGVVQSPRYKIIEKKQPVAFWCNPISGHNTLYWYLQNLGQGPELLIRYENEEAVDDSQLPKDRFSAERLKGVDSTLKIQPAELGDSAVYLCASSLVWAVNTGELFFGEGSRLTVL.

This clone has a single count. DNA for the CDR3: TGTGCCAGCAGCCCGAGACAGGGAATAACTGAAGCTTTCTTT. Translated: CASSPRQGITEAFF. The rearrangement uses TRBV14 and TRBJ1-1; 7 nucleotides line up with TRBD1. Germline lookup yields CDR1 SGHDN and CDR2 FVKESK. The CDR3 runs to 14 residues. The ends lost 4 bases at V and 5 bases at J; junction bases unmatched: 7.

The CDR3 coding sequence is TGTGCCAGTAGTATAGGGACTAGCGGAAACAATGAGCAGTTCTTC. Its protein product is CASSIGTSGNNEQFF. V is TRBV19 and J is TRBJ2-1, with 10 bases fitting TRBD2. The V segment lost 1 base and the J segment 5 bases; nucleotides outside the gene matches: 2. This CDR3 has 15 residues. Germline assignment: CDR1 LNHDA and CDR2 SQIVND (reference sequence).

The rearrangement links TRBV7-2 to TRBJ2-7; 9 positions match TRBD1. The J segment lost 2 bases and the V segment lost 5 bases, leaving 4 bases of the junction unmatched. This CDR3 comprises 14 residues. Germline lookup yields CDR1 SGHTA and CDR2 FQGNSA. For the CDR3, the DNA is TGTGCCAGCAGCAAGGACAGGGGCCCCTACGAGCAGTACTTC. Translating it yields CASSKDRGPYEQYF.

DNA for the CDR3: TGTGCCAGCAGCTCCCGTGCAGGGGTAAACATTCAGTACTTC. It encodes CASSSRAGVNIQYF. This chain uses TRBV5-5 with TRBJ2-4; maybe TRBD1 (6 bases). CDR3 length: 14 residues. Germline V lookup: CDR1 SGHKS, CDR2 YYEKEE (reference sequence). V lost 3 bases to trimming and J lost 6 bases, with 13 bases between them.

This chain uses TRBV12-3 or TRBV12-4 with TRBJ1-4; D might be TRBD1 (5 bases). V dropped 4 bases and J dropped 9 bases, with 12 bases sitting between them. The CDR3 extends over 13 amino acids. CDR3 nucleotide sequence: TGTGCCAGCAGTTGGGGCCGCCGGAAAAAACTGTTTTTT. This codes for CASSWGRRKKLFF.

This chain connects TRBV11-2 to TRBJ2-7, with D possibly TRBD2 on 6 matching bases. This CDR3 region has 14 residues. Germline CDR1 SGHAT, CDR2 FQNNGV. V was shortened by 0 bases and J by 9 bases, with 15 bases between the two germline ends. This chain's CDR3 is CASSLDSSGRSQYF. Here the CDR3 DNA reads TGTGCCAGCAGCTTAGATTCTTCTGGGAGGTCGCAGTACTTC.

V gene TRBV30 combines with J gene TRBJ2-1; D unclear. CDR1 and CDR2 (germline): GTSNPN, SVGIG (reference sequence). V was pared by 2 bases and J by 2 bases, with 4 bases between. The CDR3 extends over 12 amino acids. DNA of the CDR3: TGTGCCTGGAGTCCTACCTACAATGAGCAGTTCTTC. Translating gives CAWSPTYNEQFF.

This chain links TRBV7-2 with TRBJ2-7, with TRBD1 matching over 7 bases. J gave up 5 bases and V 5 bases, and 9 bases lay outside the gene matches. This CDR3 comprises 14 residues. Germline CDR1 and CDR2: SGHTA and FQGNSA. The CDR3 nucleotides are TGTGCCAGCAGCCTCAACCGACAGGGAAACGAGCAGTACTTC. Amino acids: CASSLNRQGNEQYF.

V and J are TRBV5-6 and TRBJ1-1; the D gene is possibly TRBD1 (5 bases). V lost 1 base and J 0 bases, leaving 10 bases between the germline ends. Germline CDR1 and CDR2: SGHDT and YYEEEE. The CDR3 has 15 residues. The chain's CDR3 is CASSLLQALNTEAFF. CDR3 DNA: TGTGCCAGCAGCTTGTTACAGGCTCTGAACACTGAAGCTTTCTTT.

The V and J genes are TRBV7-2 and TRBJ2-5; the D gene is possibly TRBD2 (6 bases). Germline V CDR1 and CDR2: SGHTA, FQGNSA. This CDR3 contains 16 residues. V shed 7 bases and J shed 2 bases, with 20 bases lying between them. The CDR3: CASTRTGVQRQETQYF. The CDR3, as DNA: TGTGCCAGCACTCGAACGGGGGTTCAGCGGCAAGAGACCCAGTACTTC.

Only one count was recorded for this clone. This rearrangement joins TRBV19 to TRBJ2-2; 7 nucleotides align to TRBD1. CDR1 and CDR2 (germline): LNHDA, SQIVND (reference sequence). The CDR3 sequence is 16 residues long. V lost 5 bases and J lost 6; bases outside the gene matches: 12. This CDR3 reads CASSLLPGQTSGELFF. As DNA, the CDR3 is TGTGCCAGTAGTCTCCTCCCGGGACAGACCTCCGGGGAGCTGTTTTTT.

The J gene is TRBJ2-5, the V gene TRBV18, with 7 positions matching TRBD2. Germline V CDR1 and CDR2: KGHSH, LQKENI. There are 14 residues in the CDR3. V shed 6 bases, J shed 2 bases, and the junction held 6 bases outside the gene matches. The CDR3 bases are TGTGCCAGCTCCCTTGCGGGGGATCAAGAGACCCAGTACTTC. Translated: CASSLAGDQETQYF.

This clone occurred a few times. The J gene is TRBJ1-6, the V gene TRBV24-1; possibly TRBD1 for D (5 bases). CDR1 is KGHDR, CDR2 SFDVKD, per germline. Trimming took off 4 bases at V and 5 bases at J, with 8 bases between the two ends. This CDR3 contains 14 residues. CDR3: CATSDGGHNSPLHF. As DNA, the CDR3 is TGTGCCACCAGTGACGGGGGACATAATTCACCCCTCCACTTT.

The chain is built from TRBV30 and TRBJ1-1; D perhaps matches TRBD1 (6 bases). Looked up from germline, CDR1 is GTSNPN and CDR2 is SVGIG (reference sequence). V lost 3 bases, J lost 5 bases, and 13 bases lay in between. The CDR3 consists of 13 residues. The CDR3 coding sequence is TGTGCCTGGAGGAAACAACAGGGTACTGAAGCTTTCTTT. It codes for CAWRKQQGTEAFF. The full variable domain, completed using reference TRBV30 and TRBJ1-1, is SQTIHQWPATLVQPVGSPLSLECTVEGTSNPNLYWYRQAAGRGLQLLFYSVGIGQISSEVPQNLSASRPQDRQFILSSKKLLLSDSGFYLCAWRKQQGTEAFFGQGTRLTVV.

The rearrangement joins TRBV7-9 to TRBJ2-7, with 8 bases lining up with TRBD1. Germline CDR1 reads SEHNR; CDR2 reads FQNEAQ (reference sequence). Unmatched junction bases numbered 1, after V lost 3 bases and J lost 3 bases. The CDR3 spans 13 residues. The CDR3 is CASSFTGGYEQYF. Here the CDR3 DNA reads TGTGCCAGCAGCTTCACAGGGGGCTACGAGCAGTACTTC.

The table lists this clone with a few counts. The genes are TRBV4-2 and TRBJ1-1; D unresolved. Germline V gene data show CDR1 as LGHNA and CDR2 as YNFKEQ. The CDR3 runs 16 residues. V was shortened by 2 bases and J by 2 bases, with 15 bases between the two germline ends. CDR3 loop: CASSQLGRGPNTEAFF. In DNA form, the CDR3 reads TGTGCCAGCAGCCAACTCGGAAGAGGGCCTAACACTGAAGCTTTCTTT.

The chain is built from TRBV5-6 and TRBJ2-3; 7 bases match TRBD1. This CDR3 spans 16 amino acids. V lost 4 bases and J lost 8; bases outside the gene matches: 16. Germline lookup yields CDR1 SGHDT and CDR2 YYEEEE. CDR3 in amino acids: CASSPGQRRLTATQYF. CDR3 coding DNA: TGTGCCAGCAGCCCGGGACAGAGGCGGCTTACGGCTACGCAGTATTTT.

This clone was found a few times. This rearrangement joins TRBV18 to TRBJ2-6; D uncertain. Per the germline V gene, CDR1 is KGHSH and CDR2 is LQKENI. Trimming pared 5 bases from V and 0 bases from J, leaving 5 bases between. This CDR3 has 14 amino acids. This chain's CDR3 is CASSEHSGANVLTF. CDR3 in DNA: TGTGCCAGCTCAGAACACTCTGGGGCCAACGTCCTGACTTTC. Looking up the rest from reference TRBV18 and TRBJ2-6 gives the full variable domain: NAGVMQNPRHLVRRRGQEARLRCSPMKGHSHVYWYRQLPEEGLKFMVYLQKENIIDESGMPKERFSAEFPKEGPSILRIQQVVRGDSAAYFCASSEHSGANVLTFGAGSRLTVL.

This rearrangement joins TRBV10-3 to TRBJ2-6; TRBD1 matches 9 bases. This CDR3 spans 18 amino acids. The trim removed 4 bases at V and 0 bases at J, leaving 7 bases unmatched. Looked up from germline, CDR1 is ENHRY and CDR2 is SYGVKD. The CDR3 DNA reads TGTGCCATCAGTGGGGAACAGGGGGCGATCTCTGGGGCCAACGTCCTGACTTTC. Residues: CAISGEQGAISGANVLTF.

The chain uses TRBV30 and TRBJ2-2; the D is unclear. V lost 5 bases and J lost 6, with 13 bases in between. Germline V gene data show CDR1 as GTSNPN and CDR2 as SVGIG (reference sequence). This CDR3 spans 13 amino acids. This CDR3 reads CAWGIYTAGELFF. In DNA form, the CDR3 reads TGTGCCTGGGGGATTTATACAGCCGGGGAGCTGTTTTTT.

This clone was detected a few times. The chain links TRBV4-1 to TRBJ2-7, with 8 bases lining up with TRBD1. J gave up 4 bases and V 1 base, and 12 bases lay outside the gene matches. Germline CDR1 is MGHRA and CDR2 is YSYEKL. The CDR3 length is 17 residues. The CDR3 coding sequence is TGCGCCAGCAGCCAAGCCGGTGGAGGACAGGGACCTTACGAGCAGTACTTC. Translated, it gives CASSQAGGGQGPYEQYF.

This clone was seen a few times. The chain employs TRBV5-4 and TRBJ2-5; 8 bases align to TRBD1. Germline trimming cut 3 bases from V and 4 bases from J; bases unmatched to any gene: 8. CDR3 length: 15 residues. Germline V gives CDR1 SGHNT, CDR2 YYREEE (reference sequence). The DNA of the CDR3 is TGTGCCAGCAGCTATCCTCAGGGGGCCGGAGAGACCCAGTACTTC. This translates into CASSYPQGAGETQYF.

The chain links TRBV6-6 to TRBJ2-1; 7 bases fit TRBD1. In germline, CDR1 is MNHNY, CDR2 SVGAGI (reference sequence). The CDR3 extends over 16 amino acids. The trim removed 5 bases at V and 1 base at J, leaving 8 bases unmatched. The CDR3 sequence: CASSRLQGDSYNEQFF. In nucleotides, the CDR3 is TGTGCCAGCAGTCGACTCCAGGGGGATTCCTACAATGAGCAGTTCTTC.

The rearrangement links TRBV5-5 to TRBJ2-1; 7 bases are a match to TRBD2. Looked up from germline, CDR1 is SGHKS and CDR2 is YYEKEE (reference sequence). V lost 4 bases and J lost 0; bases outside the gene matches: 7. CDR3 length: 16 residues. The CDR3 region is CASSISGQSSYNEQFF. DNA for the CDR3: TGTGCCAGCAGCATTAGCGGGCAGAGCTCCTACAATGAGCAGTTCTTC.

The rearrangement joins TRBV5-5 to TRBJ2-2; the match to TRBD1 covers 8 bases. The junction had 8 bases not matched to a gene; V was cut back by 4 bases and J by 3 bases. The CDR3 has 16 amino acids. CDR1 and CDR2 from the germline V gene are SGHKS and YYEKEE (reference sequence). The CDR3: CASSTRTGWDTGELFF. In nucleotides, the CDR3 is TGTGCCAGCAGCACGAGGACAGGGTGGGACACCGGGGAGCTGTTTTTT.